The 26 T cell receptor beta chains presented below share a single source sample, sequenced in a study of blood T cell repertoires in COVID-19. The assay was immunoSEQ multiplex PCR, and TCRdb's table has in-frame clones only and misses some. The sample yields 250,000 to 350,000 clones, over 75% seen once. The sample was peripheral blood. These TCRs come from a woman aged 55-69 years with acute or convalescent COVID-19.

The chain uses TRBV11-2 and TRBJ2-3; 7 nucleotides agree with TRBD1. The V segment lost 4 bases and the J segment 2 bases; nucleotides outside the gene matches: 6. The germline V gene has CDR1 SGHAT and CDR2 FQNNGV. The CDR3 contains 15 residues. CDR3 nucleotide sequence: TGTGCCAGCAGCTCCGGACAGGCCAACACAGATACGCAGTATTTT. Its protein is CASSSGQANTDTQYF. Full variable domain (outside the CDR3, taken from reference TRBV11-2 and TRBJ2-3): EAGVAQSPRYKIIEKRQSVAFWCNPISGHATLYWYQQILGQGPKLLIQFQNNGVVDDSQLPKDRFSAERLKGVDSTLKIQPAKLEDSAVYLCASSSGQANTDTQYFGPGTRLTVL.

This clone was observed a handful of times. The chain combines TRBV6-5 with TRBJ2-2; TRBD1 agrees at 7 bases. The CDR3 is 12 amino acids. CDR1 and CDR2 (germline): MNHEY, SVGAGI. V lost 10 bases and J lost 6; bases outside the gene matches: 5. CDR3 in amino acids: CATSGGPGELFF. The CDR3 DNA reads TGTGCCACTTCAGGGGGACCCGGGGAGCTGTTTTTT.

Here the CDR3 DNA reads TGTGCCAGCAGTGGAGGTTATAATTCACCCCTCCACTTT. It yields the protein CASSGGYNSPLHF. The V and J genes are TRBV2 and TRBJ1-6, with no clear D. Germline CDR1 SNHLY, CDR2 FYNNEI. With 4 bases removed from V and 4 bases from J, the gap between germline ends came to 5 bases. The CDR3 is made up of 13 amino acids.

CDR3 in DNA: TGTGCCAGCAGGAGGGGGAATACTGAAGCTTTCTTT. Translated, it gives CASRRGNTEAFF. The V call is TRBV5-5, the J call TRBJ1-1; possibly TRBD1 for D (6 bases). Germline V gene data show CDR1 as SGHKS and CDR2 as YYEKEE (reference sequence). CDR3 size: 12 residues. V was trimmed by 5 bases and J by 5 bases, leaving 10 bases between them.

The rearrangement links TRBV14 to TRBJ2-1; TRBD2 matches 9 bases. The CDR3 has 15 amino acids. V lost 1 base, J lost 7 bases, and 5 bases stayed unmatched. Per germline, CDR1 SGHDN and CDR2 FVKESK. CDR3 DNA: TGTGCCAGCAGCCAAGCAGGACTAGCGAAAAATGAGCAGTTCTTC. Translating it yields CASSQAGLAKNEQFF.

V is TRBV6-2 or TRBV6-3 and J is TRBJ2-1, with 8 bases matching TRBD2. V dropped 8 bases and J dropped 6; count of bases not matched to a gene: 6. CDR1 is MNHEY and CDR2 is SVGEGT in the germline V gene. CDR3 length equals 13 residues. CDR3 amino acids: CASRPGGGNEQFF. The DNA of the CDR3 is TGTGCCAGCCGCCCGGGAGGGGGCAATGAGCAGTTCTTC.

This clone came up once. The CDR3 region is CASSLGAANEKLFF. The CDR3 nucleotides read TGTGCCAGCAGTTTAGGGGCTGCTAATGAAAAACTGTTTTTT. The genes are TRBV28 and TRBJ1-4, with D perhaps TRBD1 (5 bases). The V and J ends lost 2 bases and 3 bases respectively, with 7 bases between them. The CDR3 sequence is 14 residues long. Germline values: CDR1 MDHEN, CDR2 SYDVKM.

The CDR3 region is CASSLEQGEAFF. CDR3 DNA: TGTGCCAGCAGCCTCGAACAGGGGGAAGCTTTCTTT. The chain joins TRBV3-1 (or the pseudogene TRBV3-2) to TRBJ1-1; 7 bases fit TRBD1. Germline trimming cut 4 bases from V and 8 bases from J; bases unmatched to any gene: 4. Germline V gives CDR1 LGHDT, CDR2 YNNKEL (reference sequence). This CDR3 has 12 residues.

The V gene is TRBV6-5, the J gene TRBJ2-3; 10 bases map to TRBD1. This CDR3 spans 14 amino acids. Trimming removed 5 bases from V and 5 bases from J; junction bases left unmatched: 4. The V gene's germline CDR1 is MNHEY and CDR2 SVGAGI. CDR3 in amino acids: CASSRQGAIDTQYF. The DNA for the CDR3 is TGTGCCAGCAGTCGACAGGGGGCAATAGATACGCAGTATTTT.

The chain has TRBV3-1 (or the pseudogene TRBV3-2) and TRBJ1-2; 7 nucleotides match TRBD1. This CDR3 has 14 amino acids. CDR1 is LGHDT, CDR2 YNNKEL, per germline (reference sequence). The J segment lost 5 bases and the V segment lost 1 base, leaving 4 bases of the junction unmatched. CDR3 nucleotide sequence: TGTGCCAGCAGCCAAGCAGGGGGAGAGTATGGCTACACCTTC. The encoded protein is CASSQAGGEYGYTF.

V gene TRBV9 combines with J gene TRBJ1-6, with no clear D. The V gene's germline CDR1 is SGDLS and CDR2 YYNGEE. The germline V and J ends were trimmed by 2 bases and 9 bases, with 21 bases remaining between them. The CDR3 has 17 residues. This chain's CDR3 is CASSVSGITTEISPLHF. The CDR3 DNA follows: TGTGCCAGCAGCGTCTCGGGGATCACGACCGAAATTTCACCCCTCCACTTT. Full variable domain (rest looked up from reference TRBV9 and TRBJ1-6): DSGVTQTPKHLITATGQRVTLRCSPRSGDLSVYWYQQSLDQGLQFLIQYYNGEERAKGNILERFSAQQFPDLHSELNLSSLELGDSALYFCASSVSGITTEISPLHFGNGTRLTVT.

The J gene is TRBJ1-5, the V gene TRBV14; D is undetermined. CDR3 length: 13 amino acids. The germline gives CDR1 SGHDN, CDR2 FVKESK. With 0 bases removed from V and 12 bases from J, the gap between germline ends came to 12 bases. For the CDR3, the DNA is TGTGCCAGCAGCCAAGATACGAGCCTAAACCAGCATTTT. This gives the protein CASSQDTSLNQHF.

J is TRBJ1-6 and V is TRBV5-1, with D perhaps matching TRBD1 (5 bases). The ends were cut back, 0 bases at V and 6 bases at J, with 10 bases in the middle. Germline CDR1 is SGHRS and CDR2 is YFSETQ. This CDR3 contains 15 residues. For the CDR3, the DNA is TGCGCCAGCAGCTTGGCCGTCGGGGGTAATTCACCCCTCCACTTT. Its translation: CASSLAVGGNSPLHF.

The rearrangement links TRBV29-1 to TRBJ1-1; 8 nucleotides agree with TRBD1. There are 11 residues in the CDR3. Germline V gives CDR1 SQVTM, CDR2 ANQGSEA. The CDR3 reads CGGTGGTEAFF. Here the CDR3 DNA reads TGCGGGGGTACAGGGGGCACTGAAGCTTTCTTT.

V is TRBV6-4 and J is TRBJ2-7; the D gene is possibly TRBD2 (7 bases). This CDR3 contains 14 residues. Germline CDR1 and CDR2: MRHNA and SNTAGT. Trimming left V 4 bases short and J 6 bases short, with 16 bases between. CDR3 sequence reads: CASSASSGGREQYF. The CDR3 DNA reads TGTGCCAGCAGTGCCTCCTCCGGGGGGCGCGAGCAGTACTTC.

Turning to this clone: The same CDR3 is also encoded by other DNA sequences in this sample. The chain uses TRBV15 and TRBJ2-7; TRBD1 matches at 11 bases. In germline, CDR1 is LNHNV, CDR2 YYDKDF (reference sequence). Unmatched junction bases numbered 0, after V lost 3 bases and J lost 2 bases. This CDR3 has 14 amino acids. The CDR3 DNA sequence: TGTGCCACCAGCAGGGACAGGGGGCCCTACGAGCAGTACTTC. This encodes CATSRDRGPYEQYF.

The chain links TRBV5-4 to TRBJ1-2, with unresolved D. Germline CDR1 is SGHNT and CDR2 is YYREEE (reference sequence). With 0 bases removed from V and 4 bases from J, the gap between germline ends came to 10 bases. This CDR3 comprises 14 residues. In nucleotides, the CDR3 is TGTGCCAGCAGCTTGGGGCAGGACTCCTATGGCTACACCTTC. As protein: CASSLGQDSYGYTF.

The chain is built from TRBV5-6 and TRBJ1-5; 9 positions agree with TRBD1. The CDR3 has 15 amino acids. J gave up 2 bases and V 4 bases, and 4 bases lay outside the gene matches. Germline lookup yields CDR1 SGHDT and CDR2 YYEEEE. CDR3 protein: CASSTGGWGNQPQHF. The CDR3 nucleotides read TGTGCCAGCAGCACAGGGGGCTGGGGCAATCAGCCCCAGCATTTT.

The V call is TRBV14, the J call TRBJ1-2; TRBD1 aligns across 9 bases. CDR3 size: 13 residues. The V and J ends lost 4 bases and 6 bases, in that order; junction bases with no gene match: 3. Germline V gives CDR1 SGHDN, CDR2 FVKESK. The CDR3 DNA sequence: TGTGCCAGCAGCCCCAGGACAGGGGATGGCTACACCTTC. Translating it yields CASSPRTGDGYTF.

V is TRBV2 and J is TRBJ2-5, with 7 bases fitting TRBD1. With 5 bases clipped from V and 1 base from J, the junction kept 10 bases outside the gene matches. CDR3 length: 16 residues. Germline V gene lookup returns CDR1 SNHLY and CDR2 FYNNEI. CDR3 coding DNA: TGTGCCAGCAGTCCGTCAACAGGGGTCAGCCAAGAGACCCAGTACTTC. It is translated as CASSPSTGVSQETQYF. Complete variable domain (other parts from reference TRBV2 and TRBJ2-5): EPEVTQTPSHQVTQMGQEVILRCVPISNHLYFYWYRQILGQKVEFLVSFYNNEISEKSEIFDDQFSVERPDGSNFTLKIRSTKLEDSAMYFCASSPSTGVSQETQYFGPGTRLLVL.

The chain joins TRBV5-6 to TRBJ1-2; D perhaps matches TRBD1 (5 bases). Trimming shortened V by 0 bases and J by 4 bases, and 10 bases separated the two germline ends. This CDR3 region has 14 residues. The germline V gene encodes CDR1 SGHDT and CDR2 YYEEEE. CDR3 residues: CASSLVGGTYGYTF. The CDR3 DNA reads TGTGCCAGCAGCTTGGTAGGAGGGACCTATGGCTACACCTTC.

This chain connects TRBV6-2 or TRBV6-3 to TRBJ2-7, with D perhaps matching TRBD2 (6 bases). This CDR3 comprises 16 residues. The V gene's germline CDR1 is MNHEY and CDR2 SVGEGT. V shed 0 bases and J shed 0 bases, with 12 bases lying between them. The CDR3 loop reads CASSYSVADYSYEQYF. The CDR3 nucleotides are TGTGCCAGCAGTTACTCGGTAGCGGATTACTCCTACGAGCAGTACTTC.

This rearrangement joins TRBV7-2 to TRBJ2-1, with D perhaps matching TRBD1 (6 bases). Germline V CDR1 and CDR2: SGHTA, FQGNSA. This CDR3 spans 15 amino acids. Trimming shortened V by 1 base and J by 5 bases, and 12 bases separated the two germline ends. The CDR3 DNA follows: TGTGCCAGCAGCTTAGATAGGGGGACCCACAATGAGCAGTTCTTC. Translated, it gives CASSLDRGTHNEQFF.

This CDR3 is CASSQVGGAGNQPQHF. DNA for the CDR3: TGTGCCAGCAGCCAAGTGGGGGGGGCTGGGAATCAGCCCCAGCATTTT. V and J are TRBV4-2 and TRBJ1-5, with D perhaps TRBD1 (6 bases). The germline CDR1 and CDR2 sequences are LGHNA and YNFKEQ. The CDR3 has 16 residues. Trimming took 1 base from V and 4 from J, leaving 14 bases between them.

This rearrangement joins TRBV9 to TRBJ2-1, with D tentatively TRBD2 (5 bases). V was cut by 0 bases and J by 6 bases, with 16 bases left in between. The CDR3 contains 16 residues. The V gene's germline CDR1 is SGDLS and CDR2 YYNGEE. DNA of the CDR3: TGTGCCAGCAGCGTAGCGCCCCACCGGGGAGTCAATGAGCAGTTCTTC. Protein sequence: CASSVAPHRGVNEQFF.

The CDR3 DNA reads TGTGCCAGCAGCAGTCGGGGGGAACAGCCCCAGCATTTT. Translating it yields CASSSRGEQPQHF. The chain employs TRBV7-2 and TRBJ1-5; D is possibly TRBD1 (5 bases). Trimming removed 5 bases at V and 7 bases at J, with 12 bases between. Germline CDR1 and CDR2: SGHTA and FQGNSA. The CDR3 consists of 13 residues. The full variable domain, with the rest looked up from reference TRBV7-2 and TRBJ1-5, is GAGVSQSPSNKVTEKGKDVELRCDPISGHTALYWYRQSLGQGLEFLIYFQGNSAPDKSGLPSDRFSAERTGGSVSTLTIQRTQQEDSAVYLCASSSRGEQPQHFGDGTRLSIL.